This T cell receptor beta chain was obtained from a study of a mutant IDH1 vaccine in newly diagnosed glioma. About the study: The treated group averaged approximately 38 years old and was around 62% male, about 40% female. Most had both radiotherapy and temozolomide beforehand; others had only one.

About this clone: Its antigen remains unknown.

The time point here: baseline, week 1 (first vaccination visit). Treatment specified: pre-vaccination baseline after standard-of-care therapy. Study-wide results and limits: Detectable vaccine-induced immune responses arose in roughly 93% of patients.

V was pared by 7 bases and J by 5 bases, with 17 bases between. The germline CDR1 and CDR2 sequences are ENHRY and SYGVKD. The length of the CDR3 is 14 residues. TCRdb keeps only in-frame clones here, not all; method: immunoSEQ multiplex PCR. Of around 15,000 clones detected, about 80% appear once; the ten largest clones hold 9% to 10%. The sequencing here drew on PBMCs, taken from a glioma patient treated with radiotherapy, temozolomide or both. This rearrangement joins TRBV10-3 to TRBJ1-2; D uncertain. The sequence derives from a man in his forties or fifties with glioma. The CDR3 nucleotides read TGTGCCATCATGGGCGTAGGGCCCACGTATGGCTACACCTTC. This gives the protein CAIMGVGPTYGYTF.